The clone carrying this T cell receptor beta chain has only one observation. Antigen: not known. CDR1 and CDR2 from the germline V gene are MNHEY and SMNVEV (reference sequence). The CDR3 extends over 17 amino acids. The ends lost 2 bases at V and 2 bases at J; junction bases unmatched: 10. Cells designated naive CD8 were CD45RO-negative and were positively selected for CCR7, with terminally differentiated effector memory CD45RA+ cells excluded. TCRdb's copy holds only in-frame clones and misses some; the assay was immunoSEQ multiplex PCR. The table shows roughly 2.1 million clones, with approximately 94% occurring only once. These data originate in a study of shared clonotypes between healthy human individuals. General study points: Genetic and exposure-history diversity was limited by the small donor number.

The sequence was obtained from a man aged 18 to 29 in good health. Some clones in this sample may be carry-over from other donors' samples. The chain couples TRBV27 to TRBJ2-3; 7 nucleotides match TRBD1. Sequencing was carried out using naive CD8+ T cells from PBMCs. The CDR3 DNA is TGTGCCAGCAGTTTACGGTTCGGGACAGCTTACACAGATACGCAGTATTTT. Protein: CASSLRFGTAYTDTQYF.